These 18 T cell receptor beta chains were all obtained from the same sample, sequenced in a study of identical twins (dated by TCRdb to between 2015 and 2016). The library relied on 5' RACE. Reads for this sample came from an Illumina HiSeq 2000. Starting from the raw public reads, TCRdb applied fastp trimming at Q25, assembled clones with MiXCR and retained in-frame beta chains. Every entry covers one CDR3 protein and lists the most common genes and DNA from its rows. Present in this sample are about 810,000 distinct CDR3 sequences, 9% to 15% of which were seen just once. The ten largest clones capture 1.5% to 2% of the sample. This same sample was also part of a study on yellow fever vaccine responses in identical twins.

Sequenced input: PBMCs. These receptors were collected from a woman aged 18-29 years in good health.

CDR3: CASSKQTGGLNQPQHF. CDR3 bases: TGTGCCAGCAGTAAACAAACAGGGGGTCTCAATCAGCCCCAGCATTTT. The chain is built from TRBV13 and TRBJ1-5, with 8 bases matching TRBD1. This CDR3 is 16 amino acids long. J gave up 3 bases and V 6 bases, and 10 bases lay outside the gene matches. Germline V lookup: CDR1 PRHDT, CDR2 FYEKMQ (reference sequence).

The rearrangement joins TRBV20-1 to TRBJ2-7; 10 positions match TRBD2. The germline V gene encodes CDR1 DFQATT and CDR2 SNEGSKA (reference sequence). This CDR3 has 15 amino acids. The trim removed 4 bases at V and 1 base at J, leaving 7 bases unmatched. The CDR3 reads CSATPGTSVSYEQYF. The CDR3 DNA sequence: TGCAGTGCTACGCCAGGGACTAGCGTTTCCTACGAGCAGTACTTC.

This sequence joins TRBV12-3 or TRBV12-4 and TRBJ2-5, with TRBD2 matching 9 bases. The V segment lost 5 bases and the J segment 5 bases; nucleotides outside the gene matches: 12. The CDR3 contains 16 residues. CDR3 DNA sequence: TGTGCCAGCAGTCTGCCACGCGGGAGGGAGGGGGAGACCCAGTACTTC. As protein: CASSLPRGREGETQYF.

V usage is TRBV28 and J usage is TRBJ2-7, with D tentatively TRBD2 (7 bases). Per the germline V gene, CDR1 is MDHEN and CDR2 is SYDVKM. The V end was cut by 8 bases, the J end by 0 bases, with 20 bases between. The CDR3 has 16 residues. CDR3 protein: CASCIWGGGASYEQYF. CDR3 DNA sequence: TGTGCCAGCTGCATTTGGGGGGGGGGCGCCTCCTACGAGCAGTACTTC.

The chain has TRBV6-1 and TRBJ2-1; tentative D call: TRBD2 (5 bases). V was shortened by 1 base and J by 3 bases, with 13 bases between the two germline ends. CDR3 size: 16 residues. Germline CDR1 MNHNS, CDR2 SASEGT. For the CDR3, the DNA is TGTGCCAGCAGTGAAGGGTCTAGCCGATACTACAATGAGCAGTTCTTC. This gives the protein CASSEGSSRYYNEQFF.

This clonotype came up a few times. This rearrangement joins TRBV28 to TRBJ2-5; D is ambiguous. CDR1 MDHEN and CDR2 SYDVKM come from the germline V gene. This CDR3 is 14 amino acids long. With 3 bases removed from V and 2 bases from J, the gap between germline ends came to 10 bases. CDR3 in DNA: TGTGCCAGCAGTTTGCCATACCCTCAAGAGACCCAGTACTTC. This sequence encodes CASSLPYPQETQYF.

This clonotype was recorded a few times. V usage is TRBV10-3 and J usage is TRBJ2-7, with 10 bases fitting TRBD1. The V segment lost 6 bases and the J segment 2 bases; nucleotides outside the gene matches: 7. The V gene's germline CDR1 is ENHRY and CDR2 SYGVKD. This CDR3 has 15 residues. The CDR3 coding sequence is TGTGCCATCAGCAATACCGGGACAGGGGCCTACGAGCAGTACGTC. Its protein product is CAISNTGTGAYEQYV.

This clonotype occurred a few times. V is TRBV2 and J is TRBJ1-1; 11 positions agree with TRBD1. V was pared by 3 bases and J by 4 bases, with 1 base of the junction left unmatched. Germline V CDR1 and CDR2: SNHLY, FYNNEI. The length of the CDR3 is 14 residues. The CDR3 reads CASSEGQGVTEAFF. The CDR3 DNA reads as TGTGCCAGCAGTGAGGGACAGGGGGTCACTGAAGCTTTCTTT.

This chain joins TRBV14 and TRBJ2-3; possible D gene TRBD2, 5 bases. The CDR3 covers 13 residues. Germline V gives CDR1 SGHDN, CDR2 FVKESK. V lost 0 bases, J lost 8 bases, and 9 bases lay in between. The DNA for the CDR3 is TGTGCCAGCAGCCAAGATAGCGCTACTACGCAGTATTTT. Protein sequence: CASSQDSATTQYF.

This clonotype has a count of ten or more. The chain employs TRBV5-1 and TRBJ2-5; 9 bases map to TRBD2. J was trimmed by 2 bases and V by 7 bases; bases with no gene match: 9. This CDR3 has 15 residues. Germline loops: CDR1 SGHRS, CDR2 YFSETQ. The CDR3 is CASVRSGGLQETQYF. CDR3 nucleotides: TGCGCCAGCGTCCGTAGCGGGGGACTTCAAGAGACCCAGTACTTC.

This clonotype has more than one count but fewer than ten. This chain joins TRBV28 and TRBJ2-7; 8 positions match TRBD1. V lost 5 bases to trimming and J lost 5 bases; unmatched junction nucleotides: 8. The CDR3 totals 14 residues. Germline V gene sequence: CDR1 MDHEN, CDR2 SYDVKM. CDR3 loop: CASSPVQGADEQYV. The DNA for the CDR3 is TGTGCCAGCAGTCCGGTTCAGGGGGCCGACGAGCAGTACGTC.

This clonotype was counted a few times. J is TRBJ2-5 and V is TRBV7-9, with unresolved D. V dropped 6 bases and J dropped 5 bases, with 19 bases sitting between them. The CDR3 sequence is 15 residues long. Germline V CDR1 and CDR2: SEHNR, FQNEAQ (reference sequence). CDR3 sequence: CASRLPVKGWETQYF. For the CDR3, the DNA is TGTGCCAGCAGACTGCCGGTTAAGGGTTGGGAGACCCAGTACTTC.

The chain combines TRBV5-1 with TRBJ1-1; 7 nucleotides agree with TRBD1. This CDR3 is 15 amino acids long. The V segment lost 5 bases and the J segment 1 base; nucleotides outside the gene matches: 8. Per the germline V gene, CDR1 is SGHRS and CDR2 is YFSETQ. CDR3 residues: CASSTGVSRNTEAFF. CDR3 nucleotide sequence: TGCGCCAGCAGTACAGGGGTTTCGAGGAACACTGAAGCTTTCTTT.

V and J are TRBV10-3 and TRBJ2-6; D call uncertain. Trimming removed 3 bases at V and 0 bases at J, with 12 bases between. This CDR3 has 17 amino acids. Germline CDR1 is ENHRY and CDR2 is SYGVKD. The CDR3 loop reads CAISDPTANSGANVLTF. The CDR3 nucleotides read TGTGCCATCAGTGACCCAACTGCCAACTCTGGGGCCAACGTCCTGACTTTC.

This clonotype was counted between two and nine times. The gene calls are TRBV20-1 and TRBJ2-1; TRBD2 is a possible D gene (6 bases). The CDR3 covers 14 residues. Trimming took off 3 bases at V and 8 bases at J, with 17 bases between the two ends. Germline V lookup: CDR1 DFQATT, CDR2 SNEGSKA (reference sequence). This CDR3 reads CSARVQGGSYEQFF. CDR3 DNA sequence: TGCAGTGCTAGGGTCCAGGGAGGATCGTATGAGCAGTTCTTC.

The CDR3 loop is CASSYPHEGDGNTIYF. For the CDR3, the DNA is TGTGCCAGCAGTTACCCACACGAAGGAGATGGAAACACCATATATTTT. The gene calls are TRBV6-5 and TRBJ1-3; D unclear. This CDR3 region has 16 residues. V was pared by 2 bases and J by 3 bases, with 14 bases between. Germline V CDR1 and CDR2: MNHEY, SVGAGI.

In its sample, this clonotype was seen many times. The V and J genes are TRBV6-1 and TRBJ1-5; D perhaps matches TRBD1 (6 bases). V lost 9 bases and J 0 bases, leaving 6 bases between the germline ends. In germline, CDR1 is MNHNS, CDR2 SASEGT. This CDR3 is built from 12 residues. CDR3 bases: TGTGCCAGGACAGGTAGCAATCAGCCCCAGCATTTT. Translated, it gives CARTGSNQPQHF.

The V and J genes are TRBV7-6 and TRBJ2-7, with D unclear. This CDR3 is built from 15 residues. With 2 bases removed from V and 6 bases from J, the gap between germline ends came to 17 bases. Germline CDR1 is SGHVS and CDR2 is FNYEAQ. The CDR3 here is CASSLNSLVSAEQYF. The CDR3 coding sequence is TGTGCCAGCAGCTTAAACTCTCTGGTGTCAGCCGAGCAGTACTTC.